The clone carrying this T cell receptor beta chain came up many times. This specimen belongs to a study of human T cells and chemical hapten exposure. Study-level background: Donors were sensitized with 2% DPC on the upper inner arm.

CDR1 is SQVTM and CDR2 is ANQGSEA in the germline V gene. V lost 6 bases to trimming and J lost 2 bases, with 15 bases between them. CDR3 length equals 14 residues. Each CDR3 protein is one row after TCRdb ran MiXCR on the RACE reads. The data hold approximately 350,000 distinct CDR3 sequences, with about 6% observed a single time. The time point here: patch test 2, 6 weeks after DPC sensitization. Regarding treatment: therapeutic diphenylcyclopropenone sensitization with weekly scalp DPC. Blood was drawn before each patch test was applied. The specimen was whole blood, collected in connection with sensitization to the hapten diphenylcyclopropenone (DPC). The receptor's source is a woman aged 18-29 years with alopecia areata. Some clones in this sample may be carry-over from other donors' samples. This rearrangement joins TRBV29-1 to TRBJ2-3; weak D call: TRBD2 (6 bases). The CDR3 sequence is CSVLPGLNTDTQYF. CDR3 DNA: TGCAGCGTGTTGCCGGGACTCAACACAGATACGCAGTATTTT.